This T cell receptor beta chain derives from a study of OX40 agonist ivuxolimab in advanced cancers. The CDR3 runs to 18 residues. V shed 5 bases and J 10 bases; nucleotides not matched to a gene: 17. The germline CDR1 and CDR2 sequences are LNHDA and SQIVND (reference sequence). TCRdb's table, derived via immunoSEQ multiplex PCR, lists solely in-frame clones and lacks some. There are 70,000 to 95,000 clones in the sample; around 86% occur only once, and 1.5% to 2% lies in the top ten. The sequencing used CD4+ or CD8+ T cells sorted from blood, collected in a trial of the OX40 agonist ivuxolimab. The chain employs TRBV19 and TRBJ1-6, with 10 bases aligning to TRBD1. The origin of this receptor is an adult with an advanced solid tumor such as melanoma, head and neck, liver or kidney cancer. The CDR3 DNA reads TGTGCCAGTAGTCCCCGGTTTGACAGGGGGCAGGAGTGGTCACCCCTCCACTTT. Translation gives CASSPRFDRGQEWSPLHF.